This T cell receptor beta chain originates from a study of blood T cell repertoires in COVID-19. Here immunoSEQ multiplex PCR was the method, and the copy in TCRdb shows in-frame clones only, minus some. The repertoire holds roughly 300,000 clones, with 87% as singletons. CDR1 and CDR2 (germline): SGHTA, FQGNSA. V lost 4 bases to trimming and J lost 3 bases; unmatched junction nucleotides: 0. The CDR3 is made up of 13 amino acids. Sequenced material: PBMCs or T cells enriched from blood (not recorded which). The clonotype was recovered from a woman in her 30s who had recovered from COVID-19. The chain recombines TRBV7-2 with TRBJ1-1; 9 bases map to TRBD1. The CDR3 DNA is TGTGCCAGCAGCTGGGACAGGGACACTGAAGCTTTCTTT. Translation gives CASSWDRDTEAFF.